This is a list of T cell receptor beta chains from one sample in a study of blood T cell repertoires in COVID-19. TCRdb keeps only in-frame clones here, not all; method: immunoSEQ multiplex PCR. The sample lists under 200,000 clones, roughly 87% occurring once. The sequenced material came from peripheral blood. The receptors were gathered from a woman aged 60-70 years with COVID-19, enrolled during active disease. The CDR3 runs from the conserved cysteine through the conserved F or W. Each record gives: CDR3 DNA, CDR3 protein, D gene, V gene, J gene, clone size. D genes are given only for firm matches. Some rows mark clone size as missing; the rest say once, few, many or name a class of expanded clone.

CDR3 DNA: TGCGCCAGCAGGACAGGGACAGATACGCAGTATTTT
CDR3 protein: CASRTGTDTQYF
D gene: TRBD1
V gene: TRBV5-1
J gene: TRBJ2-3
clone size: -

CDR3 DNA: TGTGCCTGCAGGGACTCCTATAATTCACCCCTCCACTTT
CDR3 protein: CACRDSYNSPLHF
D gene: -
V gene: TRBV30
J gene: TRBJ1-6
clone size: few

CDR3 DNA: TGTGCCAGCAGTGAAACGGGGTCAGTCCAAGAGACCCAGTACTTC
CDR3 protein: CASSETGSVQETQYF
D gene: -
V gene: TRBV6-1
J gene: TRBJ2-5
clone size: -

CDR3 DNA: TGTGCCACCAGTGGGACTAGCGCTTACAATGAGCAGTTCTTC
CDR3 protein: CATSGTSAYNEQFF
D gene: TRBD2
V gene: TRBV24-1
J gene: TRBJ2-1
clone size: once

CDR3 DNA: TGTGCCGCGCGACAGGGGGCATTGGACACTGAAGCTTTCTTT
CDR3 protein: CAARQGALDTEAFF
D gene: TRBD1
V gene: TRBV10-3
J gene: TRBJ1-1
clone size: -

CDR3 DNA: TGCAGTGCTAGTCCTCTAGCGGGGAGGGGGGAGACCCAGTACTTC
CDR3 protein: CSASPLAGRGETQYF
D gene: TRBD2
V gene: TRBV20-1
J gene: TRBJ2-5
clone size: -

CDR3 DNA: TGTGCCAGTAGTATTGGGAGAGCTAACTATGGCTACACCTTC
CDR3 protein: CASSIGRANYGYTF
D gene: -
V gene: TRBV19
J gene: TRBJ1-2
clone size: -

CDR3 DNA: TGTGCCAGCAGTAAGACAGGGGGAAACACAGATACGCAGTATTTT
CDR3 protein: CASSKTGGNTDTQYF
D gene: TRBD1
V gene: TRBV7-9
J gene: TRBJ2-3
clone size: -

CDR3 DNA: TGTGCCAGCAGCACCCTCGGCGGGGTGAACACTGAAGCTTTCTTT
CDR3 protein: CASSTLGGVNTEAFF
D gene: -
V gene: TRBV7-3
J gene: TRBJ1-1
clone size: -

CDR3 DNA: TGTGCCAGCAGTAGGACAGGGGGCGGTACAGATACGCAGTATTTT
CDR3 protein: CASSRTGGGTDTQYF
D gene: TRBD1
V gene: TRBV5-6
J gene: TRBJ2-3
clone size: -

CDR3 DNA: TGTGCCAGCAGCGAAACGGATGGCTACACCTTC
CDR3 protein: CASSETDGYTF
D gene: -
V gene: TRBV6-2/TRBV6-3
J gene: TRBJ1-2
clone size: -

CDR3 DNA: TGTGCCAGCAGCCGACAGGGAAATGAAAAACTGTTTTTT
CDR3 protein: CASSRQGNEKLFF
D gene: TRBD1
V gene: TRBV27
J gene: TRBJ1-4
clone size: once

CDR3 DNA: TGCGCCAGCAGTGAACAGGTGAACACTGAAGCTTTCTTT
CDR3 protein: CASSEQVNTEAFF
D gene: -
V gene: TRBV10-1
J gene: TRBJ1-1
clone size: -

CDR3 DNA: TGTGCCAGCAGCTCAGGGGTGAGCAATCAGCCCCAGCATTTT
CDR3 protein: CASSSGVSNQPQHF
D gene: -
V gene: TRBV5-4
J gene: TRBJ1-5
clone size: -

CDR3 DNA: TGTGCCAGCAGCTTAAGTGGGACTAGCGGGATGACAGATACGCAGTATTTT
CDR3 protein: CASSLSGTSGMTDTQYF
D gene: TRBD2
V gene: TRBV7-3
J gene: TRBJ2-3
clone size: -

CDR3 DNA: TGTGCCAGCAGGCAGGGTTTTTCCTACGAGCAGTACTTC
CDR3 protein: CASRQGFSYEQYF
D gene: -
V gene: TRBV28
J gene: TRBJ2-7
clone size: -

CDR3 DNA: TGTGCCAGCAGCGTAGCTCTCGGGGGACAGTTCTTC
CDR3 protein: CASSVALGGQFF
D gene: -
V gene: TRBV9
J gene: TRBJ2-1
clone size: -

CDR3 DNA: TGTGCCAGCAGCTCTCTCTTGAACACTGAAGCTTTCTTT
CDR3 protein: CASSSLLNTEAFF
D gene: -
V gene: TRBV7-2
J gene: TRBJ1-1
clone size: -

CDR3 DNA: TGTGCCACCAGTGACCCCTCGGATACGCAGTATTTT
CDR3 protein: CATSDPSDTQYF
D gene: -
V gene: TRBV24-1
J gene: TRBJ2-3
clone size: -

CDR3 DNA: TGTGCCAGCAGCTTTACCGGGACTAGCGCCCACAATGAGCAGTTCTTC
CDR3 protein: CASSFTGTSAHNEQFF
D gene: TRBD2
V gene: TRBV7-3
J gene: TRBJ2-1
clone size: -

CDR3 DNA: TGTGCCAGCAGTGTCCTTTCAGGGCTAACTAATCAGCCCCAGCATTTT
CDR3 protein: CASSVLSGLTNQPQHF
D gene: -
V gene: TRBV6-1
J gene: TRBJ1-5
clone size: -

CDR3 DNA: TGTGCCAGCAGTGGTTCAGGGGGCTTTGGTGGCTACACCTTC
CDR3 protein: CASSGSGGFGGYTF
D gene: TRBD1
V gene: TRBV2
J gene: TRBJ1-2
clone size: -

CDR3 DNA: TGTGCCAGCAGATCCGGGACAGGGGCAAATCAGCCCCAGCATTTT
CDR3 protein: CASRSGTGANQPQHF
D gene: TRBD1
V gene: TRBV6-5
J gene: TRBJ1-5
clone size: once

CDR3 DNA: TGTGCCAGCAGCTCCCCAGGAGGGAGGGCCCGTGAGACCCAGTACTTC
CDR3 protein: CASSSPGGRARETQYF
D gene: TRBD2
V gene: TRBV7-8
J gene: TRBJ2-5
clone size: once

CDR3 DNA: TGTGCCAGTAAGGTACCAGGGGGCGTCTATGGCTACACCTTC
CDR3 protein: CASKVPGGVYGYTF
D gene: TRBD1
V gene: TRBV19
J gene: TRBJ1-2
clone size: -

CDR3 DNA: TGTGCCAGCAGCCGGCTGCTTGGGAAGGGACAGGGCCACTACACCTTC
CDR3 protein: CASSRLLGKGQGHYTF
D gene: TRBD1
V gene: TRBV3-1/TRBV3-2
J gene: TRBJ1-2
clone size: -

CDR3 DNA: TGTGCCAGTAGTATAGACCCTGCGGGCTACTATGGCTACACCTTC
CDR3 protein: CASSIDPAGYYGYTF
D gene: -
V gene: TRBV19
J gene: TRBJ1-2
clone size: -

CDR3 DNA: TGCGCCAGCAGGTTGGACGCCCCTTTGAGGGAGACCCAGTACTTC
CDR3 protein: CASRLDAPLRETQYF
D gene: -
V gene: TRBV5-1
J gene: TRBJ2-5
clone size: -

CDR3 DNA: TGCAGTGCTAGTCGGACAGGGGCGTCTTATCAGCCCCAGCATTTT
CDR3 protein: CSASRTGASYQPQHF
D gene: TRBD1
V gene: TRBV20-1
J gene: TRBJ1-5
clone size: -

CDR3 DNA: TGTGCCAGCAGTGCGGGCGGAGCGGGAGCACAAGAGACCCAGTACTTC
CDR3 protein: CASSAGGAGAQETQYF
D gene: TRBD2
V gene: TRBV6-1
J gene: TRBJ2-5
clone size: -

CDR3 DNA: TGTGCCAGCAGCCAGACTAGCGGGAGGGTACATGAGCAGTTCTTC
CDR3 protein: CASSQTSGRVHEQFF
D gene: TRBD2
V gene: TRBV7-2
J gene: TRBJ2-1
clone size: -

CDR3 DNA: TGTGCCAGCAGTTACCTAGCGGGCACCGGGGAGCTGTTTTTT
CDR3 protein: CASSYLAGTGELFF
D gene: TRBD2
V gene: TRBV6-5
J gene: TRBJ2-2
clone size: -

CDR3 DNA: TGCGCCAGCAGACTACGAATTAGCGGGGGGGAAGAGACCCAGTACTTC
CDR3 protein: CASRLRISGGEETQYF
D gene: TRBD2
V gene: TRBV5-1
J gene: TRBJ2-5
clone size: -

CDR3 DNA: TGTGCCAGCAGCCAAGATCTGGCGGGGATCTCATACAATGAGCAGTTCTTC
CDR3 protein: CASSQDLAGISYNEQFF
D gene: -
V gene: TRBV3-1/TRBV3-2
J gene: TRBJ2-1
clone size: -

CDR3 DNA: TGTGCCAGCAGCGTAGCTGGGACTGCGAACACCGGGGAGCTGTTTTTT
CDR3 protein: CASSVAGTANTGELFF
D gene: -
V gene: TRBV9
J gene: TRBJ2-2
clone size: -

CDR3 DNA: TGTGCCAGCAGGAGGAGTTACGCCGGGATGGGTGAAGCTTTCTTT
CDR3 protein: CASRRSYAGMGEAFF
D gene: -
V gene: TRBV6-5
J gene: TRBJ1-1
clone size: once

CDR3 DNA: TGTGCCAGCAGTGATTATCAGGGCCCGAACACTGAAGCTTTCTTT
CDR3 protein: CASSDYQGPNTEAFF
D gene: -
V gene: TRBV6-1
J gene: TRBJ1-1
clone size: -

CDR3 DNA: TGTGCCAGCAGCTTGGTGAGCACCGGGGAGCTGTTTTTT
CDR3 protein: CASSLVSTGELFF
D gene: -
V gene: TRBV5-4
J gene: TRBJ2-2
clone size: -

CDR3 DNA: TGTGCCAGCAGTTACTCGAGGGACACCGGCGAGCAGTACTTC
CDR3 protein: CASSYSRDTGEQYF
D gene: -
V gene: TRBV6-5
J gene: TRBJ2-7
clone size: -